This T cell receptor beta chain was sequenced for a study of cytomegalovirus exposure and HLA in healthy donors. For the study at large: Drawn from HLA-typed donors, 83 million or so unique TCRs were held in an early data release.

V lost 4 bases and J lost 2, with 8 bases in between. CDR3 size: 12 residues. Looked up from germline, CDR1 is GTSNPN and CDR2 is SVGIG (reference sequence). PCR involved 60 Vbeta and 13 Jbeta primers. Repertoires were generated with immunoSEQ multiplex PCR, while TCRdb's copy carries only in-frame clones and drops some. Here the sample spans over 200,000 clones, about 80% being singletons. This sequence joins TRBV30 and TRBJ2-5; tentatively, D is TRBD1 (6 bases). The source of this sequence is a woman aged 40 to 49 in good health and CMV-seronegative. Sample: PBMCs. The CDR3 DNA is TGTGCCTGGAAGGGGGATCAAGAGACCCAGTACTTC. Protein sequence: CAWKGDQETQYF. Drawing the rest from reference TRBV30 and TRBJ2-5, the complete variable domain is SQTIHQWPATLVQPVGSPLSLECTVEGTSNPNLYWYRQAAGRGLQLLFYSVGIGQISSEVPQNLSASRPQDRQFILSSKKLLLSDSGFYLCAWKGDQETQYFGPGTRLLVL.